Reported below is one TCR beta chain. The data stem from a study of blood T cell repertoires in COVID-19. For the study at large: The analysed material was cDNA or gDNA that came from T cells, B-cell-depleted T cells, or PBMCs.

The assay was immunoSEQ multiplex PCR, and TCRdb's table has in-frame clones only and misses some. Of 250,000 to 300,000 clones listed, around 86% are singletons. The sequence was obtained from a woman in her thirties with active or convalescent COVID-19. Sequenced: peripheral blood.

The CDR3 loop is CASSQDPRQGLGYTF. CDR3 nucleotide sequence: TGCGCCAGCAGCCAAGATCCGCGGCAGGGCCTTGGCTACACCTTC. The chain uses TRBV4-3 and TRBJ1-2; D may be TRBD1 (5 bases). CDR1 LGHNA and CDR2 YSLEER come from the germline V gene. The CDR3 contains 15 residues. Trimming cost V 0 bases and J 7 bases, with 15 bases left between them.